The 22 T cell receptor beta chains presented below share a single source sample, sequenced in a study of shared clonotypes between healthy human individuals. Sequenced by immunoSEQ multiplex PCR; TCRdb stores in-frame clones only, minus some. The data show about 820,000 clones, around 93% seen once. CD45RO-negative, CCR7-selected cells formed the naive CD8 fraction, which excluded terminally differentiated effector memory CD45RA+ cells. Material for sequencing was naive CD8+ T cells sorted from blood. Receptors were obtained from a man aged 30-40 years in good health.

V gene TRBV5-1 combines with J gene TRBJ2-6; D possibly corresponds to TRBD1 (6 bases). The V end lost 0 bases, the J end lost 0 bases, and 16 bases lay between the germline ends. CDR1 is SGHRS, CDR2 YFSETQ, per germline. This CDR3 has 19 residues. CDR3 sequence reads: CASSLAYRDTLSGANVLTF. The CDR3 DNA reads TGCGCCAGCAGCTTGGCTTACCGGGACACCCTCTCTGGGGCCAACGTCCTGACTTTC.

This chain links TRBV5-6 with TRBJ2-7; 7 bases map to TRBD1. The CDR3 runs 14 residues. From germline, CDR1 is SGHDT and CDR2 YYEEEE. Trimming cost V 4 bases and J 4 bases; bases outside gene matches: 8. The DNA for the CDR3 is TGTGCCAGCAGCCTAGACAGGGTAGATTACGAGCAGTACTTC. As protein: CASSLDRVDYEQYF.

The rearrangement links TRBV27 to TRBJ2-3; 8 bases are shared with TRBD2. The germline V gene encodes CDR1 MNHEY and CDR2 SMNVEV (reference sequence). With V trimmed by 2 bases and J by 5 bases, 9 bases remained unmatched. The CDR3 spans 16 residues. The CDR3 DNA follows: TGTGCCAGCAGTTTAAGGGCGGGACTAGTCGGAGATACGCAGTATTTT. Translation gives CASSLRAGLVGDTQYF.

The V and J genes are TRBV29-1 and TRBJ1-1, with D possibly matching TRBD1 (6 bases). CDR3 length: 16 amino acids. Germline assignment: CDR1 SQVTM and CDR2 ANQGSEA. V lost 3 bases and J 4 bases, leaving 21 bases between the germline ends. This chain's CDR3 is CSVDTIRDKYSTEAFF. CDR3 nucleotides: TGCAGCGTTGATACGATCCGGGACAAATATTCCACTGAAGCTTTCTTT.

The rearrangement links TRBV2 to TRBJ1-1; TRBD1 matches 9 bases. The germline V gene has CDR1 SNHLY and CDR2 FYNNEI. V shed 6 bases, J shed 6 bases, and the junction held 8 bases outside the gene matches. CDR3 size: 14 residues. The CDR3 DNA reads TGTGCCAGCAGCCCGGGACAGGGTTTTTCTGAAGCTTTCTTT. It is translated as CASSPGQGFSEAFF.

V is TRBV15 and J is TRBJ1-1; no clear D. This CDR3 comprises 14 residues. Germline CDR1 and CDR2: LNHNV and YYDKDF (reference sequence). V was pared by 4 bases and J by 7 bases, with 16 bases between. CDR3 protein: CATSTLGRGNEAFF. The CDR3 DNA follows: TGTGCCACCAGCACCCTCGGCAGAGGGAATGAAGCTTTCTTT.

The genes are TRBV7-2 and TRBJ1-5; D not resolved. Germline CDR1 reads SGHTA; CDR2 reads FQGNSA. The CDR3 is made up of 15 amino acids. Trimming left V 2 bases short and J 1 base short, with 9 bases between. CDR3 bases: TGTGCCAGCAGCTTATATAGGGAAAGCAATCAGCCCCAGCATTTT. This encodes CASSLYRESNQPQHF.

This chain links TRBV2 with TRBJ2-1, with a weak D call TRBD1 (6 bases). V lost 7 bases and J lost 8, with 15 bases in between. The germline CDR1 and CDR2 sequences are SNHLY and FYNNEI. This CDR3 spans 13 amino acids. CDR3 DNA: TGTGCCAGCATCGACAGGTTAACGGATGAGCAGTTCTTC. It is translated as CASIDRLTDEQFF.

As for this clone: This sample also contains other DNA sequences that code for the same CDR3. This sequence joins TRBV5-4 and TRBJ2-7; TRBD1 is a possible D gene (5 bases). CDR3 length: 12 amino acids. Looked up from germline, CDR1 is SGHNT and CDR2 is YYREEE (reference sequence). V shed 4 bases and J shed 3 bases, with 8 bases lying between them. The chain's CDR3 is CASSRDSYEQYF. The CDR3 coding sequence is TGTGCCAGCAGCCGAGACAGCTACGAGCAGTACTTC.

This sequence joins TRBV20-1 and TRBJ1-4; D gene uncertain. Trimming took 5 bases from V and 8 from J, leaving 6 bases between them. This CDR3 contains 10 residues. Germline V lookup: CDR1 DFQATT, CDR2 SNEGSKA (reference sequence). The CDR3 sequence: CSALEEKLFF. Here the CDR3 DNA reads TGCAGTGCTCTCGAAGAAAAACTGTTTTTT.

The chain combines TRBV15 with TRBJ2-7; possibly TRBD1 for D (5 bases). The CDR3 has 24 residues. The V end was cut by 1 base, the J end by 0 bases, with 37 bases between. Germline-derived CDR1 and CDR2 are LNHNV and YYDKDF (reference sequence). DNA of the CDR3: TGTGCCACCAGCAGAGCAACATTTATTGGGGCGGATCGAAGTTACCTACAAAGCTCCTACGAGCAGTACTTC. Its protein product is CATSRATFIGADRSYLQSSYEQYF.

A few counts support this clone. The rearrangement uses TRBV2 and TRBJ2-2; tentatively, D is TRBD1 (5 bases). This CDR3 has 14 residues. The germline V gene encodes CDR1 SNHLY and CDR2 FYNNEI. V dropped 8 bases and J dropped 6 bases, with 16 bases sitting between them. CDR3 sequence: CASARGFDPGELFF. DNA of the CDR3: TGTGCCAGCGCAAGGGGCTTTGACCCCGGGGAGCTGTTTTTT.

The chain joins TRBV7-9 to TRBJ2-3; TRBD1 or TRBD2 may be the D gene (6 bases each). Germline V gene sequence: CDR1 SEHNR, CDR2 FQNEAQ (reference sequence). The ends were cut back, 7 bases at V and 2 bases at J, with 19 bases in the middle. The CDR3 spans 16 residues. The CDR3 DNA reads as TGTGCCAGCACCCCAACGGGGGCGCGGGACACAGATACGCAGTATTTT. This codes for CASTPTGARDTDTQYF.

The chain has TRBV7-2 and TRBJ2-2, with D hard to call. This CDR3 spans 16 amino acids. CDR1 is SGHTA and CDR2 is FQGNSA in the germline V gene. V gave up 3 bases and J gave up 5 bases, with 16 bases separating them. This CDR3 is CASSFFAWAKTGELFF. CDR3 coding DNA: TGTGCCAGCAGCTTCTTTGCATGGGCAAAAACCGGGGAGCTGTTTTTT.

This chain joins TRBV9 and TRBJ2-2, with 9 bases identical to TRBD1. The V and J ends lost 4 bases and 5 bases, in that order; junction bases with no gene match: 6. The CDR3 is made up of 15 amino acids. Germline assignment: CDR1 SGDLS and CDR2 YYNGEE. The CDR3, as DNA: TGTGCCAGCAGCCCATGGACAGGGGCAACCGGGGAGCTGTTTTTT. This sequence encodes CASSPWTGATGELFF.

The CDR3 here is CASSQVMATVGTGELFF. The CDR3 nucleotides read TGTGCCAGCAGCCAAGTAATGGCCACAGTGGGCACCGGGGAGCTGTTTTTT. The chain combines TRBV4-2 with TRBJ2-2; no clear D gene. Germline V CDR1 and CDR2: LGHNA, YNFKEQ. V lost 1 base and J lost 4, with 16 bases in between. This CDR3 spans 17 amino acids.

The chain is built from TRBV6-1 and TRBJ2-7; TRBD2 agrees at 7 bases. Per the germline V gene, CDR1 is MNHNS and CDR2 is SASEGT. The CDR3 extends over 17 amino acids. J lost 2 bases, V lost 2 bases, and 12 bases had no gene match. CDR3 sequence: CASSEYYGGVGTYEQYF. The CDR3 DNA sequence: TGTGCCAGCAGTGAATATTATGGGGGGGTCGGCACCTACGAGCAGTACTTC.

The V call is TRBV30, the J call TRBJ2-7, with D possibly TRBD2 on 5 matching bases. Trimming shortened V by 4 bases and J by 7 bases, and 17 bases separated the two germline ends. Germline V CDR1 and CDR2: GTSNPN, SVGIG (reference sequence). The CDR3 has 13 amino acids. CDR3 in DNA: TGTGCCTGGACCCCTGGACTGGGCCGGGAGCAGTACTTC. This translates into CAWTPGLGREQYF. The whole variable domain, filled in from reference TRBV30 and TRBJ2-7, reads SQTIHQWPATLVQPVGSPLSLECTVEGTSNPNLYWYRQAAGRGLQLLFYSVGIGQISSEVPQNLSASRPQDRQFILSSKKLLLSDSGFYLCAWTPGLGREQYFGPGTRLTVT.

The V and J genes are TRBV15 and TRBJ2-7; D is unresolved. Trimming cost V 0 bases and J 2 bases, with 11 bases left between them. The CDR3 loop spans 15 amino acids. Germline CDR1 reads LNHNV; CDR2 reads YYDKDF (reference sequence). DNA for the CDR3: TGTGCCACCAGCAGAGATTTAGGCTTAACCTACGAGCAGTACTTC. This gives the protein CATSRDLGLTYEQYF.

This rearrangement joins TRBV5-1 to TRBJ2-7; 7 nucleotides align to TRBD1. The V and J ends lost 1 base and 5 bases, in that order; junction bases with no gene match: 9. CDR3 length equals 15 residues. Germline CDR1 is SGHRS and CDR2 is YFSETQ. CDR3 in amino acids: CASSLNDRESNEQYF. The CDR3 DNA sequence: TGCGCCAGCAGCTTGAATGACAGGGAATCGAACGAGCAGTACTTC.

V gene TRBV28 combines with J gene TRBJ2-7; 7 bases fit TRBD1. The ends lost 5 bases at V and 3 bases at J; junction bases unmatched: 7. CDR3 length: 14 amino acids. Per the germline V gene, CDR1 is MDHEN and CDR2 is SYDVKM. The CDR3 loop is CASSIGQEGYEQYF. The CDR3 nucleotides are TGTGCCAGCAGTATCGGACAGGAAGGCTACGAGCAGTACTTC.

V usage is TRBV28 and J usage is TRBJ2-2, with 7 positions matching TRBD1. From germline, CDR1 is MDHEN and CDR2 SYDVKM. V gave up 7 bases and J gave up 5 bases; unmatched junction bases: 10. The CDR3 length is 15 residues. CDR3 sequence: CASTRTTGDTGELFF. The CDR3, as DNA: TGTGCCAGCACCAGAACTACAGGGGATACCGGGGAGCTGTTTTTT. Together with reference TRBV28 and TRBJ2-2, the CDR3 gives the full variable domain: DVKVTQSSRYLVKRTGEKVFLECVQDMDHENMFWYRQDPGLGLRLIYFSYDVKMKEKGDIPEGYSVSREKKERFSLILESASTNQTSMYLCASTRTTGDTGELFFGEGSRLTVL.